This T cell receptor (beta chain) originates from a study of shared clonotypes between healthy human individuals. Naive CD8 cells, CD45RO-negative and positively selected for CCR7, excluded terminally differentiated effector memory CD45RA+ cells. TCRdb keeps only in-frame clones here, not all; method: immunoSEQ multiplex PCR. The repertoire consists of roughly 1,800,000 clones, with approximately 94% occurring once and the leading ten covering 1.2%. The CDR3 totals 15 residues. CDR1 and CDR2 (germline): SNHLY, FYNNEI. V lost 2 bases and J lost 0, with 11 bases in between. For this clone: Within the sample, other DNA sequences also encode this same CDR3.

The sequencing input was naive CD8+ T cells sorted from blood. The receptor was isolated from a young man in good health. This sequence joins TRBV2 and TRBJ2-7, with a weak D call TRBD2 (6 bases). The CDR3 region has the DNA TGTGCCAGCAGTGAACCGGGGGAGGCCTCCTACGAGCAGTACTTC. This gives the protein CASSEPGEASYEQYF.